This T cell receptor (beta chain) was identified during a study of blood T cell repertoires in COVID-19. Here immunoSEQ multiplex PCR was the method, and the copy in TCRdb shows in-frame clones only, minus some. The table lists about 170,000 clones, approximately 91% of them singletons. The CDR3 consists of 15 residues. V gave up 4 bases and J gave up 8 bases; unmatched junction bases: 11. The germline V gene encodes CDR1 SGHRS and CDR2 YFSETQ. While infection was still active, Seattle patients were enrolled and then followed longitudinally. This TCR came from a man between 18 and 29 years old with COVID-19, enrolled during active disease. The J gene is TRBJ1-2, the V gene TRBV5-1, with TRBD1 matching 10 bases. Sequenced: peripheral blood. CDR3 coding DNA: TGCGCCAGCAGCGTGGGGACAGGGGAAATTGGAGGCTACACCTTC. Its translation is CASSVGTGEIGGYTF.